This T cell receptor beta chain was identified during a study of regulatory T cells in long-lasting Graves disease. Combining iRepertoire HTBI primers with Arm-PCR of CDR3 regions, the authors built TCR beta libraries. In the original processing: Identified across the samples were 60 to 70 TRBV segments and roughly 14 TRBJ segments. TCRdb processed the multiplex PCR reads anew with MiXCR; each CDR3 protein has one entry. TCRdb's processing, not the study's, gives the V and J calls here. The profile covers hundreds of thousands of distinct CDR3 sequences, with approximately 13% appearing a single time and about 9.1% taken by the ten largest. The time point is: newly diagnosed GD, antithyroid drugs for less than 3 months. Following extraction of RNA from PBMCs, that RNA was used to make the TCR library. Graves' disease diagnosis used American Thyroid Association guidelines. The same sample was also used in a study of T cells in Graves' hyperthyroidism and ophthalmopathy.

This receptor was identified in a man aged 30 to 39 with Graves disease. Source: peripheral blood mononuclear cells (PBMCs), taken at new diagnosis, from a patient treated with antithyroid drugs.

The chain's CDR3 is CASSLATGGEGANVLTF. The CDR3 DNA sequence: TGTGCCAGCAGCTTGGCGACAGGGGGGGAAGGGGCCAACGTCCTGACTTTC. The rearrangement uses TRBV5-6 and TRBJ2-6; TRBD1 matches at 9 bases. CDR1 SGHDT and CDR2 YYEEEE come from the germline V gene. Trimming took 0 bases from V and 4 from J; bases not matched to a gene: 5. The CDR3 runs to 17 residues.